This T cell receptor (beta chain) is drawn from a study of T-cell memory formation after mild COVID-19. Study context: Largely donor-specific sequence clusters came from two donors. Overall study findings and caveats: CM and EM subsets held most contracting CD4+ clones; EMRA held CD8+ ones. Second-wave clones peaking on day 37 lacked confirmed SARS-CoV-2 specificity. Within pre-infection memory, some responding clones were found, suggesting cross-reactive memory joined.

TCRdb passed the 5' RACE reads through MiXCR, listing each CDR3 protein once. The table lists about 7,400 distinct CDR3 sequences, approximately 31% of them singletons. This clonotype has ten or more counts. Antigen unknown. A junction boundary mismatches the germline segment, possibly from a read error. The sequence came from an adult woman who had mild COVID-19 (a few samples of this study predate the infection). Cell type and time point are not known. Material for sequencing was PBMCs or a T cell subset sorted from them (not recorded which).

The CDR3 spells CASSSGTGYEQYF. For the CDR3, the DNA is TGTGCTAGCAGCTCGGGGACAGGCTACGAGCAGTACTTC. The rearrangement uses TRBV7-7 and TRBJ2-7, with TRBD1 identical over 8 bases. Germline-derived CDR1 and CDR2 are SSHAT and FNYEAQ (reference sequence). The CDR3 is 13 amino acids.